The rows below give T cell receptor beta chains drawn from one sample of a study of cytomegalovirus exposure and HLA in healthy donors. Measured with immunoSEQ multiplex PCR; TCRdb has only the in-frame clones, and not every one. The data show over 200,000 clones, around 88% seen once. The specimen was PBMCs. Receptors originate from a young woman in good health and CMV-seronegative. CDR3s leave out the opening cysteine and the closing phenylalanine or tryptophan. D genes are given only for firm matches. The size of a clone is reported for some rows only, either as once, few or many, or as a class for expanded clones.

TRBV4-1,TRBJ2-1,TRBD2,-,ASSQVPGLAGVGVYNEQF
TRBV9,TRBJ2-4,-,-,ASSGLLLAKNIQY
TRBV7-6,TRBJ2-7,TRBD1,-,ASSLRQGAFYEQY
TRBV28,TRBJ1-2,TRBD1,-,ASSRPSGTGTGGYT
TRBV29-1,TRBJ2-3,TRBD2,-,SVGTSGRSRPTDTQY
TRBV7-9,TRBJ1-1,TRBD1,-,ASRPDRASLNTEAF
TRBV7-6,TRBJ2-2,-,-,ASSFLTGCIGGELF
TRBV27,TRBJ2-3,-,-,ASSNRESTDTQY
TRBV19,TRBJ2-3,-,-,ASSQTGYSGRSMSTDTQY
TRBV5-4,TRBJ2-6,-,-,ASSLGLRSSGANVLT
TRBV6-1,TRBJ2-7,TRBD2,-,ASSGWVGRAQKFYEQY
TRBV29-1,TRBJ2-3,-,few,SVDVLARDLDTQY
TRBV13,TRBJ2-7,-,-,ASSLGEYSYEQY
TRBV19,TRBJ2-5,TRBD2,-,ASSMTSGRQETQY
TRBV5-1,TRBJ2-2,-,few,ASSLDRSGTGELF
TRBV7-9,TRBJ1-1,-,-,ASSLRTDNTEAF
TRBV7-9,TRBJ2-5,TRBD2,-,ASSLSSSGTQETQY
TRBV29-1,TRBJ1-2,TRBD1,-,SVRQGNYGYT
TRBV2,TRBJ2-3,TRBD1,-,ASGGQGAFVDTQY
TRBV7-9,TRBJ1-1,-,-,ASSLRPGGDTEAF
TRBV21-1,TRBJ2-7,-,-,ASILPPYEQY
TRBV23-1,TRBJ2-3,-,-,ASSQSSRRKNTDTQY
TRBV6-5,TRBJ2-3,TRBD2,-,ASSYQAGAGPDTQY
TRBV5-6,TRBJ2-3,TRBD1,-,ASSLRQGRTDTQY
TRBV6-5,TRBJ2-7,TRBD2,-,ASSYKPIAGVGEQY
TRBV18,TRBJ2-6,TRBD1,-,ASSPTTGSTGANVLT
TRBV19,TRBJ1-5,-,-,ASSIDFAGGGQPQH
TRBV7-9,TRBJ1-5,-,-,ASSIYRDQPQH
TRBV5-1,TRBJ2-3,TRBD2,-,ASSLGGGSTTNTQY
TRBV28,TRBJ2-2,-,once,ASKEVPGELF
TRBV28,TRBJ1-2,-,-,ASSTTKANYGYT
TRBV6-6,TRBJ1-1,-,-,ASSPGKVSSVAEAF
TRBV6-5,TRBJ2-2,-,-,ASSYYSGTGELF
TRBV11-3,TRBJ2-1,TRBD2,-,ASSEGLAYNEQF
TRBV6-4,TRBJ2-3,TRBD2,-,ASSDTAGLGDTQY
TRBV14,TRBJ1-2,-,-,ASSTKTGLNYGYT
TRBV7-9,TRBJ2-2,-,once,ASSYPPKELAGELF
TRBV6-1,TRBJ1-4,-,-,ASSVIAAGEKLF
TRBV4-2,TRBJ2-6,TRBD2,few,ASSHLLGGAGANVLT
TRBV7-2,TRBJ1-1,-,-,ASSLSPTYKNTEAF
TRBV6-5,TRBJ1-4,-,-,ASSPVGDSNEKLF
TRBV5-4,TRBJ1-2,-,-,ASRYRGEDYGYT
TRBV27,TRBJ1-1,TRBD1,-,ASSYGQGLLNTEAF
TRBV9,TRBJ1-1,-,-,ASSVDREEPNTEAF
TRBV14,TRBJ2-1,TRBD2,-,ASSQDSREGLNNEQF
TRBV19,TRBJ1-2,-,-,ASKEGTGYT
TRBV7-9,TRBJ2-5,TRBD2,-,ASTWGTKLRETQY
TRBV28,TRBJ2-3,TRBD2,-,ASGRLAGGLSTDTQY
TRBV27,TRBJ1-2,-,-,ASSLGGPGEYGYT
TRBV10-1,TRBJ2-7,TRBD2,few,ASSESSSGRAREQY
TRBV27,TRBJ2-5,TRBD2,-,ASSLSTGTTLGEETQY
TRBV28,TRBJ1-1,TRBD1,-,ASSEGANTEAF
TRBV2,TRBJ1-5,TRBD1,-,ASSAGTGDLNQPQH
TRBV5-1,TRBJ1-2,-,few,ASSLSGDGYT